This T cell receptor beta chain was documented in a study of control samples from healthy donors and cancer patients. Remarks on this clone: Additional DNA sequences in this sample encode the identical CDR3.

Generated by immunoSEQ multiplex PCR, the TCRdb table keeps only in-frame clones and is missing some. Of fewer than 200,000 clones listed, roughly 93% are singletons. The germline CDR1 and CDR2 sequences are SGHRS and YFSETQ. The junction had 4 bases not matched to a gene; V was cut back by 3 bases and J by 1 base. This CDR3 contains 17 residues. The V and J genes are TRBV5-1 and TRBJ2-5; 15 bases align to TRBD2. The origin of this receptor is a man between 18 and 35 years old in good health. The specimen was blood. The CDR3 reads CASSSGLAGGFQETQYF. The CDR3 DNA is TGCGCCAGCAGCTCGGGACTAGCGGGGGGTTTCCAAGAGACCCAGTACTTC. Full variable domain (rest looked up from reference TRBV5-1 and TRBJ2-5): KAGVTQTPRYLIKTRGQQVTLSCSPISGHRSVSWYQQTPGQGLQFLFEYFSETQRNKGNFPGRFSGRQFSNSRSEMNVSTLELGDSALYLCASSSGLAGGFQETQYFGPGTRLLVL.